This T cell receptor (beta chain) was observed in a study of blood T cell repertoires in COVID-19. As for the study in general: From the United States, Italy and Spain came samples of acute and convalescent COVID-19. Sources were T cells, B-cell-depleted T cells, or PBMCs; the material itself was cDNA or gDNA.

The table came from immunoSEQ multiplex PCR; TCRdb's copy has only in-frame clones and leaves some out. The sample has 150,000 to 250,000 clones; about 80% are singletons. Participants were placed into cohorts based on the clinical history they reported. In Cohort 3, a recovered donor had either two negative PCRs, clearance, or symptom resolution. J lost 1 base, V lost 3 bases, and 5 bases had no gene match. Germline CDR1 reads LGHNA; CDR2 reads YSLEER. The CDR3 totals 17 residues. The TCR originated in a man in his forties or fifties who had recovered from COVID-19. Sequenced: PBMCs or T cells enriched from blood (not recorded which). V and J are TRBV4-3 and TRBJ2-3; 12 bases are shared with TRBD2. CDR3 nucleotides: TGCGCCAGCAGCCACGACAGGACTAGCGGGGGCACAGATACGCAGTATTTT. It is translated as CASSHDRTSGGTDTQYF.